The next 15 T cell receptor beta chains were all read from a single sample in a study of blood T cells in healthy people across ages. Together with a sample-barcoded 5' primer, a J-beta primer mix was included in a second PCR lasting about 7 to 12 cycles. TCRdb reprocessed the 5' RACE reads via MiXCR and lists one record per CDR3 protein. The sample yields more than 800,000 distinct CDR3 sequences, 29% seen once. The sample taken for sequencing was blood. The receptors come from a woman aged 80 or over in good health.

V and J are TRBV12-3 or TRBV12-4 and TRBJ1-5; TRBD1 aligns across 8 bases. Unmatched junction bases numbered 9, after V lost 2 bases and J lost 6 bases. The CDR3 spans 16 residues. The CDR3 bases are TGTGCCAGCAGTTTAAGAGCAGGGGGCCAGGGTCAGCCCCAGCATTTT. The encoded protein is CASSLRAGGQGQPQHF.

This clonotype has more than one count but fewer than ten. CDR3 nucleotide sequence: TGTGCCAGCAACCGGGACAGGGCGAACACCGGGGAGCTGTTTTTT. Protein product: CASNRDRANTGELFF. The chain recombines TRBV12-3 or TRBV12-4 with TRBJ2-2, with 9 bases that match TRBD1. V lost 7 bases to trimming and J lost 0 bases; unmatched junction nucleotides: 3. The CDR3 is 15 residues long.

Note on this clonotype: A much larger clone differs from this one at a single base, so this may be a read error. This chain connects TRBV12-3 or TRBV12-4 to TRBJ1-2; 9 bases agree with TRBD1. The CDR3 sequence is 14 residues long. J was trimmed by 6 bases and V by 5 bases; bases with no gene match: 7. CDR3 residues: CASSLQGARDGYTF. The CDR3 nucleotides are TGTGCCAGCAGTCTACAGGGGGCGAGGGATGGCTACACCTTC.

This clonotype has only one observation. This may be a read error: a much more frequent sequence differs by one nucleotide. V and J are TRBV20-1 and TRBJ2-3; perhaps D is TRBD1 or TRBD2 (6 bases each). Germline CDR1 DFQATT, CDR2 SNEGSKA (reference sequence). The CDR3 loop spans 16 amino acids. This CDR3 reads CSARPLPGANTNTQYF. Here the CDR3 DNA reads TGCAGTGCTAGACCCCTGCCGGGGGCCAACACAAATACGCAGTATTTT.

This clonotype was seen a handful of times. The rearrangement links TRBV10-3 to TRBJ2-7; D may be TRBD2 (6 bases). Looked up from germline, CDR1 is ENHRY and CDR2 is SYGVKD. This CDR3 region has 13 residues. V lost 3 bases, J lost 0 bases, and 6 bases lay in between. CDR3 bases: TGTGCCATCAGTGACGGGAGCTCCTACGAGCAGTACTTC. Translation gives CAISDGSSYEQYF.

There are many counts of this clonotype. The chain recombines TRBV6-2 or TRBV6-3 with TRBJ2-1; 9 nucleotides line up with TRBD1. Trimming took 6 bases from V and 8 from J; bases not matched to a gene: 5. The CDR3 consists of 13 residues. Germline assignment: CDR1 MNHEY and CDR2 SVGEGT. Written as DNA, the CDR3 is TGTGCCAGCAGAAGGACAGGGGCAGATGAGCAGTTCTTC. As protein: CASRRTGADEQFF.

This clonotype was detected a few times. The V call is TRBV28, the J call TRBJ1-1; D is undetermined. From germline, CDR1 is MDHEN and CDR2 SYDVKM. The CDR3 has 13 amino acids. V shed 1 base and J shed 5 bases, with 8 bases lying between them. The CDR3 DNA reads TGTGCCAGCAGTTTATATGAAGGGACTGAAGCTTTCTTT. It is translated as CASSLYEGTEAFF.

With regard to this clonotype: A much larger clone differs by one base, so this may be a read error. V gene TRBV7-9 combines with J gene TRBJ2-1, with no clear D. Per the germline V gene, CDR1 is SEHNR and CDR2 is FQNEAQ (reference sequence). The length of the CDR3 is 12 residues. The ends were cut back, 8 bases at V and 12 bases at J, with 17 bases in the middle. The chain's CDR3 is CASEESLSGQFF. The DNA for the CDR3 is TGTGCCAGCGAAGAGTCTTTGAGTGGGCAGTTCTTC.

This clonotype was observed at least ten times. The chain employs TRBV20-1 and TRBJ2-3; D possibly corresponds to TRBD2 (6 bases). Germline values: CDR1 DFQATT, CDR2 SNEGSKA (reference sequence). Trimming cost V 6 bases and J 2 bases, with 21 bases left between them. This CDR3 has 16 residues. CDR3 DNA: TGCAGTGCCTTGGAAGGGACTCCAGATATCACAGATACGCAGTATTTT. It is translated as CSALEGTPDITDTQYF.

This clonotype was counted ten times or more. V usage is TRBV29-1 and J usage is TRBJ2-7, with 12 nucleotides matching TRBD1. This CDR3 spans 14 amino acids. The germline V gene encodes CDR1 SQVTM and CDR2 ANQGSEA. J lost 6 bases, V lost 6 bases, and 9 bases had no gene match. CDR3: CSVLKGTGGGEQYF. CDR3 nucleotide sequence: TGCAGCGTCCTAAAGGGGACAGGGGGCGGCGAGCAGTACTTC.

This clonotype has at least ten counts. V gene TRBV6-2 or TRBV6-3 combines with J gene TRBJ2-1, with a tentative D call TRBD2 (6 bases). Trimming removed 5 bases at V and 0 bases at J, with 14 bases between. Germline CDR1 is MNHEY and CDR2 is SVGEGT. This CDR3 is 16 amino acids long. CDR3: CASSQGGLNSYNEQFF. CDR3 sequence (DNA): TGTGCCAGCAGTCAGGGAGGACTTAACTCCTACAATGAGCAGTTCTTC.

This clonotype was observed a handful of times. Just one base apart from a much larger clone, this may be a read error. The chain uses TRBV7-2 and TRBJ2-1; 8 bases fit TRBD2. The V gene end was trimmed by 6 bases and the J gene end by 13 bases; junction bases not matched to a gene: 14. This CDR3 comprises 14 residues. Looked up from germline, CDR1 is SGHTA and CDR2 is FQGNSA. The CDR3: CASRNGGALKTQFF. The CDR3 region has the DNA TGTGCCAGCAGAAACGGGGGGGCGTTAAAGACCCAGTTCTTC.

This clonotype showed up many times. V gene TRBV20-1 combines with J gene TRBJ1-4, with D perhaps matching TRBD1 (5 bases). V was shortened by 1 base and J by 0 bases, with 12 bases between the two germline ends. Germline assignment: CDR1 DFQATT and CDR2 SNEGSKA (reference sequence). The CDR3 length is 16 residues. DNA for the CDR3: TGCAGTGCTAGAGCCCCCGACAGCGCAACTAATGAAAAACTGTTTTTT. Amino acid sequence: CSARAPDSATNEKLFF.

The V gene is TRBV7-2, the J gene TRBJ2-7; TRBD2 matches 8 bases. The CDR3 totals 14 residues. Losses at the gene ends were 5 bases for V and 5 bases for J; bases not matched to a gene: 8. The germline CDR1 and CDR2 sequences are SGHTA and FQGNSA. The chain's CDR3 is CASSRGGSGDEQYF. CDR3 nucleotides: TGTGCCAGCAGCCGGGGCGGTAGCGGGGACGAGCAGTACTTC.

Note on this clonotype: A much larger clone lies a single base off, so this may be a read error. The rearrangement joins TRBV7-2 to TRBJ2-1, with D possibly called TRBD1 or TRBD2 (5 bases each). The CDR3 sequence is 13 residues long. V lost 3 bases to trimming and J lost 6 bases, with 9 bases between them. The germline CDR1 and CDR2 sequences are SGHTA and FQGNSA. This CDR3 is CASSFRDGNEQFF. The CDR3 DNA follows: TGTGCCAGCAGCTTCAGGGACGGCAATGAGCAGTTCTTC.